Shown below are 30 T cell receptor beta chains from a single sample sequenced in a study of identical twins' blood T cells. TCRdb independently ran MiXCR on the 5' RACE reads; one entry per CDR3 protein. The sample shows hundreds of thousands of distinct CDR3 sequences, 28% of them seen only once. The sequenced sample consisted of PBMCs. These receptors all come from a woman aged 18-49 years in good health.

About this clonotype itself: One end of the junction does not line up with germline, which may come from a read error. V gene TRBV12-3 or TRBV12-4 combines with J gene TRBJ1-1; 7 positions match TRBD1. The CDR3 totals 15 residues. Here the CDR3 reads CASSFRGRMDTGAFF. CDR3 nucleotide sequence: TGTGCCAGCAGTTTTAGGGGGCGAATGGATACTGGAGCTTTCTTT.

This chain joins TRBV19 and TRBJ1-5, with D uncertain. Germline values: CDR1 LNHDA, CDR2 SQIVND (reference sequence). This CDR3 region has 12 residues. The V end was cut by 7 bases, the J end by 5 bases, with 9 bases between. This chain's CDR3 is CASNGPYQPQHF. DNA for the CDR3: TGTGCCAGTAACGGGCCCTATCAGCCCCAGCATTTT.

The sample holds many counts of this clonotype. The chain carries TRBV15 and TRBJ2-4; tentatively, D is TRBD1 (5 bases). V lost 2 bases and J 3 bases, leaving 11 bases between the germline ends. The CDR3 is 15 residues long. Looked up from germline, CDR1 is LNHNV and CDR2 is YYDKDF (reference sequence). The chain's CDR3 is CATSRHLGVKNIQYF. The CDR3, as DNA: TGTGCCACCAGCAGACACCTAGGGGTCAAAAACATTCAGTACTTC.

The chain recombines TRBV29-1 with TRBJ2-1; D is undetermined. Germline CDR1 reads SQVTM; CDR2 reads ANQGSEA. The CDR3 contains 15 residues. V was shortened by 1 base and J by 1 base, with 11 bases between the two germline ends. This CDR3 reads CSVEGLDRSYNEQFF. In DNA form, the CDR3 reads TGCAGCGTTGAAGGTCTGGACCGTTCCTACAATGAGCAGTTCTTC.

Remarks on this clonotype: The junction does not match germline at one end; this may be a read error. The chain links TRBV25-1 to TRBJ1-2; D is perhaps TRBD1 (6 bases). This CDR3 spans 13 amino acids. In germline, CDR1 is MGHDK, CDR2 SYGVNS. The CDR3 nucleotides read TGTGCCAGCGGTGAAAGGGGGGCATCTGGCTACACCTTC. Translation gives CASGERGASGYTF.

Comments on this clonotype: At one end the junction does not follow the germline gene, possibly because of a read error. The chain links TRBV28 to TRBJ2-7; D unclear. Germline CDR1 reads MDHEN; CDR2 reads SYDVKM. This CDR3 comprises 12 residues. The CDR3 here is CAGSFKKYEQYF. CDR3 coding DNA: TGTGCCGGCAGTTTTAAAAAATACGAGCAGTACTTC.

J is TRBJ1-2 and V is TRBV2; TRBD1 aligns across 10 bases. Losses at the gene ends were 6 bases for V and 0 bases for J; bases not matched to a gene: 4. CDR1 is SNHLY, CDR2 FYNNEI, per germline. This CDR3 spans 15 amino acids. The CDR3 is CASRGQGLSNYGYTF. The CDR3 nucleotides read TGTGCCAGCAGGGGACAGGGGTTATCTAACTATGGCTACACCTTC.

The chain links TRBV6-1 to TRBJ2-7; D unclear. CDR1 MNHNS and CDR2 SASEGT come from the germline V gene. There are 15 residues in the CDR3. V lost 6 bases to trimming and J lost 4 bases, with 19 bases between them. The CDR3 coding sequence is TGTGCCAGCAGCTACCTAGAACCGGAGTGGTACGAGCAGTACTTC. It specifies CASSYLEPEWYEQYF.

The chain recombines TRBV5-8 with TRBJ2-1; 9 positions agree with TRBD2. CDR1 is SGHTS, CDR2 YDEGEE, per germline. This CDR3 region has 13 residues. The trim removed 0 bases at V and 16 bases at J, leaving 8 bases unmatched. The CDR3 protein is CASSLVAGGRKFF. The CDR3 nucleotides are TGTGCCAGCAGCTTGGTTGCGGGGGGGCGTAAATTCTTC.

The chain joins TRBV12-3 or TRBV12-4 to TRBJ2-3, with D hard to call. With 6 bases removed from V and 8 bases from J, the gap between germline ends came to 12 bases. The CDR3 has 12 amino acids. The CDR3 coding sequence is TGTGCCAGCAGCCCCCCAGAGTCTACGCAGTATTTT. Translated, it gives CASSPPESTQYF.

This clonotype was found many times. CDR3 amino acids: CASSSSGPHEQYF. As DNA, the CDR3 is TGTGCCAGCAGCTCCAGCGGGCCTCACGAGCAGTACTTC. This chain uses TRBV7-6 with TRBJ2-7; D might be TRBD2 (6 bases). V was pared by 4 bases and J by 5 bases, with 12 bases between. Germline V gene data show CDR1 as SGHVS and CDR2 as FNYEAQ. The CDR3 sequence is 13 residues long.

About this clonotype itself: The conserved phenylalanine or tryptophan normally closing the CDR3 is absent here, so this likely arose from a read error. The genes are TRBV6-5 and TRBJ1-2; possibly TRBD1 for D (6 bases). The germline CDR1 and CDR2 sequences are MNHEY and SVGAGI. This CDR3 has 14 residues. V gave up 0 bases and J gave up 5 bases, with 10 bases separating them. The CDR3 bases are TGTGCCAGCAGTTACTCAGGGGGGATTTATGGCTACACCCTC. Translated, it gives CASSYSGGIYGYTL.

This clonotype was found a few times. The chain recombines TRBV7-9 with TRBJ1-4; D is possibly TRBD1 (5 bases). The CDR3 is made up of 14 amino acids. The V gene lost 0 bases and the J gene lost 8 bases, with 10 bases spanning the gap. CDR1 SEHNR and CDR2 FQNEAQ come from the germline V gene (reference sequence). The CDR3 here is CASSLARGPEKLFF. CDR3 nucleotide sequence: TGTGCCAGCAGCTTAGCGAGGGGACCCGAAAAACTGTTTTTT.

The gene calls are TRBV20-1 and TRBJ1-4; a possible D gene is TRBD1 (5 bases). CDR1 and CDR2 from the germline V gene are DFQATT and SNEGSKA (reference sequence). The CDR3 totals 18 residues. V gave up 2 bases and J gave up 7 bases, with 26 bases separating them. DNA of the CDR3: TGCAGTGCTAGACCAATAGGGGCCTATGACGCCACATTTGAAAAACTGTTTTTT. This encodes CSARPIGAYDATFEKLFF.

The chain combines TRBV20-1 with TRBJ1-1; D may be TRBD1 (6 bases). The CDR3 covers 15 residues. The V end lost 2 bases, the J end lost 8 bases, and 21 bases lay between the germline ends. Per germline, CDR1 DFQATT and CDR2 SNEGSKA (reference sequence). The CDR3 protein is CSARPRQGWKTEAFF. CDR3 bases: TGCAGTGCTAGACCACGCCAGGGGTGGAAAACGGAAGCTTTCTTT.

This clonotype has a single count. The chain is built from TRBV7-2 and TRBJ1-1; tentatively, D is TRBD1 (5 bases). In germline, CDR1 is SGHTA, CDR2 FQGNSA. The CDR3 runs 14 residues. Trimming left V 5 bases short and J 2 bases short, with 12 bases between. CDR3 sequence reads: CASSLRQKNTEAFF. The CDR3 DNA is TGTGCCAGCAGCCTGCGACAGAAAAACACTGAAGCTTTCTTT.

The CDR3 region is CSVDRRSTDTQYF. The CDR3 DNA follows: TGCAGCGTTGATCGGCGGAGCACAGATACGCAGTATTTT. J is TRBJ2-3 and V is TRBV29-1; no firm D call. This CDR3 comprises 13 residues. V was shortened by 3 bases and J by 0 bases, with 7 bases between the two germline ends. Germline CDR1 and CDR2: SQVTM and ANQGSEA.

The genes are TRBV20-1 and TRBJ1-2, with D unresolved. Trimming removed 0 bases from V and 2 bases from J, with 13 bases in between. This CDR3 contains 15 residues. Per the germline V gene, CDR1 is DFQATT and CDR2 is SNEGSKA (reference sequence). The DNA of the CDR3 is TGCAGTGCTAGAGATTTTGAGGGCTCCAACTATGGCTACACCTTC. It is translated as CSARDFEGSNYGYTF.

This clonotype was detected only a few times. The J gene is TRBJ1-2, the V gene TRBV12-3 or TRBV12-4, with 8 bases lining up with TRBD1. V trimming: 7 bases; J trimming: 6 bases; junction bases outside the gene matches: 16. CDR3 length: 16 amino acids. In DNA, the CDR3 is TGTGCCAGCATGCAGGGAGCCGGACAGGGTATAAATGGCTACACCTTC. It specifies CASMQGAGQGINGYTF.

This clonotype was counted between two and nine times. The genes are TRBV5-6 and TRBJ1-5; 8 bases line up with TRBD1. Germline CDR1 is SGHDT and CDR2 is YYEEEE. The CDR3 spans 15 residues. In nucleotides, the CDR3 is TGTGCGGGGCAGGGGGCTTGTCGGAGCAATCAGCCCCAGCATTTT. This gives the protein CAGQGACRSNQPQHF.

This clonotype was found many times. The rearrangement links TRBV7-9 to TRBJ1-1, with D hard to call. V lost 2 bases and J lost 1, with 5 bases in between. This CDR3 comprises 13 residues. CDR1 and CDR2 from the germline V gene are SEHNR and FQNEAQ (reference sequence). This CDR3 reads CASSLTENTEAFF. Here the CDR3 DNA reads TGTGCCAGCAGCTTAACAGAGAACACTGAAGCTTTCTTT.

This clonotype was recorded only once. The germline gene is not matched at one end of the junction; a read error may be the cause. For the CDR3, the DNA is TGTGCCATCAGCTTAGTTGGAAACACCATATATTTT. Residues: CAISLVGNTIYF. The rearrangement joins TRBV7-9 to TRBJ1-3; D gene uncertain. This CDR3 spans 12 amino acids. Germline V gives CDR1 SEHNR, CDR2 FQNEAQ (reference sequence).

In its sample, this clonotype was seen once. This chain joins TRBV9 and TRBJ1-2; D is unclear. Between the trimmed V and J ends, which lost 3 bases and 4 bases, there was a span of 7 bases. Germline assignment: CDR1 SGDLS and CDR2 YYNGEE. The CDR3 runs to 12 residues. CDR3 sequence (DNA): TGTGCCAGCAGCGCGCCCCTCTATGGCTACACCTTC. This translates into CASSAPLYGYTF.

Concerning this clonotype itself: This may stem from a read error, because a much larger clone lies one nucleotide away. The chain joins TRBV5-1 to TRBJ1-1; no reliable D call. The germline V gene encodes CDR1 SGHRS and CDR2 YFSETQ. The CDR3 length is 11 residues. V lost 3 bases and J 4 bases, leaving 4 bases between the germline ends. The CDR3 DNA is TGCGCCAGCAGCTCCGTCACTGAAGCTTTCTTT. Its protein is CASSSVTEAFF.

This clonotype came up once. At one of its ends the junction is not consistent with the germline gene, which may arise from a read error. J is TRBJ1-3 and V is TRBV20-1; D is undetermined. Germline lookup yields CDR1 DFQATT and CDR2 SNEGSKA (reference sequence). CDR3 length equals 14 residues. The CDR3 sequence: CSSRGGGLGNTIYF. DNA of the CDR3: TGCAGTTCTAGAGGTGGAGGATTGGGAAACACCATATATTTT.

V and J are TRBV20-1 and TRBJ2-1, with D possibly being TRBD2 (6 bases). Per germline, CDR1 DFQATT and CDR2 SNEGSKA (reference sequence). The V end lost 3 bases, the J end lost 6 bases, and 12 bases lay between the germline ends. The CDR3 extends over 13 amino acids. The CDR3 DNA reads as TGCAGTGCTAGCGGGAGTTTGGGCAATGAGCAGTTCTTC. This encodes CSASGSLGNEQFF.

This clonotype has a handful of counts. This chain connects TRBV20-1 to TRBJ2-7; TRBD1 agrees at 7 bases. Germline V CDR1 and CDR2: DFQATT, SNEGSKA (reference sequence). With V trimmed by 3 bases and J by 5 bases, 7 bases remained unmatched. The CDR3 length is 13 residues. In nucleotides, the CDR3 is TGCAGTGCTAGTGGAAGGGGGCTGAACGAGCAGTACTTC. This translates into CSASGRGLNEQYF.

The rearrangement links TRBV7-2 to TRBJ1-4; 7 bases line up with TRBD1. Germline V gene data show CDR1 as SGHTA and CDR2 as FQGNSA. The ends lost 6 bases at V and 0 bases at J; junction bases unmatched: 13. This CDR3 has 18 amino acids. The CDR3 sequence: CASSSARDRTATNEKLFF. CDR3 sequence (DNA): TGTGCCAGCAGTTCGGCCCGGGACAGAACTGCAACTAATGAAAAACTGTTTTTT.

The chain joins TRBV29-1 to TRBJ1-2, with a weak D call TRBD1 (5 bases). This CDR3 is 12 amino acids long. Trimming took 4 bases from V and 7 from J, leaving 13 bases between them. Germline CDR1 SQVTM, CDR2 ANQGSEA. CDR3 DNA: TGCAGCGTTGTTCCGGGGGATCGTGGCTACACCTTC. Amino acid sequence: CSVVPGDRGYTF.

This chain links TRBV11-3 with TRBJ2-5; D not resolved. CDR1 is SGHNT, CDR2 YENEEA, per germline. Trimming removed 0 bases at V and 4 bases at J, with 9 bases between. The CDR3 totals 14 residues. The DNA of the CDR3 is TGTGCCAGCAGCTTAGAGGTCCGGAGAGAGACCCAGTACTTC. It is translated as CASSLEVRRETQYF.